The sequence of this TCR beta chain was determined in a study of cytomegalovirus exposure and HLA in healthy donors. In the case of this clone: The antigen remains unidentified.

Use of 60 Vbeta and 13 Jbeta primers characterized the PCR. Repertoires were generated with immunoSEQ multiplex PCR, while TCRdb's copy carries only in-frame clones and drops some. Seen here are under 250,000 clones, about 79% observed once, and the top ten hold about 1.7%. Notes on the study in general: As a later analysis showed, several of the most significant clusters appeared to be linked to common viral pathogens. Earlier analysis found most TCR beta V segments productive about 87% or about 30% of the time.

Looked up from germline, CDR1 is SGDLS and CDR2 is YYNGEE. After removal of 4 bases from V and 0 bases from J, the junction contained 4 bases not matched to a gene. The CDR3 runs to 15 residues. This rearrangement joins TRBV9 to TRBJ2-3, with TRBD2 matching over 8 bases. The receptor was isolated from a male donor in good health and CMV-seronegative. What was sequenced was PBMCs. The CDR3 sequence is CASSTSSGSTDTQYF. The CDR3 DNA follows: TGTGCCAGCAGCACCTCTAGCGGGAGCACAGATACGCAGTATTTT.